The sequence of this TCR beta chain was determined in a study of T cell responses to AZD1222 COVID-19 vaccine. Study-level background: Second-dose timings of about 4 or about 12 weeks were pooled. Study results and caveats: It should be noted that donors were predominantly white British and more often female, and clonal diversity was possibly underestimated. Two AZD1222 doses significantly raised spike-specific TCR breadth and depth over controls. At study baseline, merely roughly 6 AZD1222 recipients were seropositive.

The table came from immunoSEQ multiplex PCR; TCRdb's copy has only in-frame clones and leaves some out. The data show roughly 93,000 clones, about 88% seen once. Points on this clone: The antigen remains unidentified.

The TCR originated in an adult in good health. The source material was peripheral blood, sampled on day 0 of AZD1222 vaccination.

CDR3 protein: CASSLGQPNTEAFF. The CDR3 coding sequence is TGTGCCAGCAGTCTAGGACAGCCAAACACTGAAGCTTTCTTT. The chain couples TRBV6-6 to TRBJ1-1; the D gene is possibly TRBD1 (6 bases). V was shortened by 5 bases and J by 2 bases, with 12 bases between the two germline ends. From germline, CDR1 is MNHNY and CDR2 SVGAGI (reference sequence). The CDR3 runs to 14 residues.